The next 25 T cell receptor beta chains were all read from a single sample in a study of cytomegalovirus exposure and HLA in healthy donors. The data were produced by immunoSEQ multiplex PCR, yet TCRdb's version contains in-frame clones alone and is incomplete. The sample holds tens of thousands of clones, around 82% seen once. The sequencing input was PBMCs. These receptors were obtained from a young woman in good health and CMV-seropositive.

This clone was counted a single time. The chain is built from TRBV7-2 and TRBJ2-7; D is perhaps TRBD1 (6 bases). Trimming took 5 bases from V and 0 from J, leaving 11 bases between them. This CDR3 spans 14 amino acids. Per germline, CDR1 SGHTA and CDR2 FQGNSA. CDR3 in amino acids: CASSPWTDSYEQYF. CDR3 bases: TGTGCCAGCAGCCCCTGGACAGACTCCTACGAGCAGTACTTC.

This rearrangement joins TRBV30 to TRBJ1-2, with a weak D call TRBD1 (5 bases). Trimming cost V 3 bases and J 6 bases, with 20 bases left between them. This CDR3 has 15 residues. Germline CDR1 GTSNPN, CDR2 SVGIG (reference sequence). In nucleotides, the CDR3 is TGTGCCTGGAGCCCGGGCCGGGGGTATTTGAATGGCTACACCTTC. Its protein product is CAWSPGRGYLNGYTF.

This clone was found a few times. This CDR3 reads CASSLKGQGVSETQYF. The CDR3 region has the DNA TGTGCCAGCAGCTTGAAGGGACAGGGGGTTTCGGAGACCCAGTACTTC. The V and J genes are TRBV5-6 and TRBJ2-5, with 11 bases aligning to TRBD1. There are 16 residues in the CDR3. Germline V gene lookup returns CDR1 SGHDT and CDR2 YYEEEE. The trim removed 1 base at V and 5 bases at J, leaving 7 bases unmatched.

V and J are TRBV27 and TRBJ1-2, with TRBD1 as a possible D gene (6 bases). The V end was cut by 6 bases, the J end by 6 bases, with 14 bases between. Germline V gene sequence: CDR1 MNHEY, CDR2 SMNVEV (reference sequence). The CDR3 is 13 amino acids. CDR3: CASSSGVRNGYTF. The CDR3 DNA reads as TGTGCCAGCAGCTCAGGGGTACGGAATGGCTACACCTTC.

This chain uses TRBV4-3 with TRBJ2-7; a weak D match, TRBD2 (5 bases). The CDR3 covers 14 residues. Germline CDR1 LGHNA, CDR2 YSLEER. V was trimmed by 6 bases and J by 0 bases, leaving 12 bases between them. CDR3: CASRSGLSSYEQYF. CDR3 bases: TGCGCCAGCAGGTCCGGACTGAGCTCCTACGAGCAGTACTTC.

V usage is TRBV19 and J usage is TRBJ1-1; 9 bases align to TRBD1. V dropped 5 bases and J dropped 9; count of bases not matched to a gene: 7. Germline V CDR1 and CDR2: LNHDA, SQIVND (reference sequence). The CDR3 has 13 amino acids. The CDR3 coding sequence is TGTGCCAGTAGTGAGACAGGGGGGCCAAAAGCTTTCTTT. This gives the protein CASSETGGPKAFF.

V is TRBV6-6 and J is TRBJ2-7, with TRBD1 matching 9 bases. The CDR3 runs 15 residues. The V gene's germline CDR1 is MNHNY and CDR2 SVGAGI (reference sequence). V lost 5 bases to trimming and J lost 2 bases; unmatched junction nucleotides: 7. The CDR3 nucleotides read TGTGCCAGCAGTCTACCGGGACAGGGTCCCTACGAGCAGTACTTC. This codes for CASSLPGQGPYEQYF.

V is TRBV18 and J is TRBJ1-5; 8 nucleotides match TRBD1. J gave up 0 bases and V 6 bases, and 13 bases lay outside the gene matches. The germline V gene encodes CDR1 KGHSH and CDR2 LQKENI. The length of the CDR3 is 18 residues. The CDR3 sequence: CASSLTGTGRYSNQPQHF. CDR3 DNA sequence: TGTGCCAGCTCCCTGACGGGGACAGGAAGATATAGCAATCAGCCCCAGCATTTT.

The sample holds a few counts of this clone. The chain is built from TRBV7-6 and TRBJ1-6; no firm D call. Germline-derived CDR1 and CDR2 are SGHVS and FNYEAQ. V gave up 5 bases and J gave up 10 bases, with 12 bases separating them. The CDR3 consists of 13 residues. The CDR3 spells CASSPTRGSPLHF. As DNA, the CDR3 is TGTGCCAGCAGCCCGACCCGGGGATCACCCCTCCACTTT.

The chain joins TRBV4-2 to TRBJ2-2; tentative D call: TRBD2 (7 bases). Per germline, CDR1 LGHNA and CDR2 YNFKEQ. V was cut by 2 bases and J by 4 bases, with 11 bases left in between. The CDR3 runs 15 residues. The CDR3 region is CASSQTRGGTGELFF. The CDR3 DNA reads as TGTGCCAGCAGCCAAACGAGGGGGGGCACCGGGGAGCTGTTTTTT.

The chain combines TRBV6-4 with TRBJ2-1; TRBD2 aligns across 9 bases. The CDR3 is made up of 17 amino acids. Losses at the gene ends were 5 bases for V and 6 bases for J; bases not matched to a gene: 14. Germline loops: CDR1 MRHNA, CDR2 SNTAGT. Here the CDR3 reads CASSPLGRGLAGNEQFF. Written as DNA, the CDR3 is TGTGCCAGCAGTCCCCTCGGGAGGGGACTAGCAGGCAATGAGCAGTTCTTC.

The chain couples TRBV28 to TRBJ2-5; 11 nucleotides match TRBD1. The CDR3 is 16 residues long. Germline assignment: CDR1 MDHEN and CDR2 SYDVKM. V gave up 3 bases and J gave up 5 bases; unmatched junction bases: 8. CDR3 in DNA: TGTGCCAGCAGTTTCCGGACAGGGGGCGGATGGGAGACCCAGTACTTC. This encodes CASSFRTGGGWETQYF.

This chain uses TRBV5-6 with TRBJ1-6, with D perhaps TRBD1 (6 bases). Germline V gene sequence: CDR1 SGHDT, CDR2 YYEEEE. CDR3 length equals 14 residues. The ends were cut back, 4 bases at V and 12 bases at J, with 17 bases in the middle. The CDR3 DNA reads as TGTGCCAGCAGCCCGGGGGGGCTAGGGGGACCCCTCCACTTT. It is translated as CASSPGGLGGPLHF.

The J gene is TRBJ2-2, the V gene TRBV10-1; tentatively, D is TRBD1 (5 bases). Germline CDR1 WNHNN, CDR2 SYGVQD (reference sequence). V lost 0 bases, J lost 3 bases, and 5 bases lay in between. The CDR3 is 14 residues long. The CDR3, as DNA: TGCGCCAGCAGTGAGTCAGGGGACACCGGGGAGCTGTTTTTT. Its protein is CASSESGDTGELFF.

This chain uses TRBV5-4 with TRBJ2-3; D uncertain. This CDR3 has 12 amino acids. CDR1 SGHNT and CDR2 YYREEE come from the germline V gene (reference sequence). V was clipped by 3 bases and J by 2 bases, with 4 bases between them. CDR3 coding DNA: TGTGCCAGCAGCTCATTCACAGATACGCAGTATTTT. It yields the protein CASSSFTDTQYF.

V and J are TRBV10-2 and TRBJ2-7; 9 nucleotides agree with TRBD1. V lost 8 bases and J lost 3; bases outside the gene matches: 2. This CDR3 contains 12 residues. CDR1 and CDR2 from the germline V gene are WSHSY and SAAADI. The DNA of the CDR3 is TGCGCCAGCGGGACAGGGTACTACGAGCAGTACTTC. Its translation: CASGTGYYEQYF.

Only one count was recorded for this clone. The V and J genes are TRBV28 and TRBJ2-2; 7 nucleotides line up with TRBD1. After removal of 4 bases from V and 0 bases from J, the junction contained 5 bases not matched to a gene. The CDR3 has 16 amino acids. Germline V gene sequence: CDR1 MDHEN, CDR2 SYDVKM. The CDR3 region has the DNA TGTGCCAGCAGTTCTAGGGACAGTACGAACACCGGGGAGCTGTTTTTT. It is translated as CASSSRDSTNTGELFF.

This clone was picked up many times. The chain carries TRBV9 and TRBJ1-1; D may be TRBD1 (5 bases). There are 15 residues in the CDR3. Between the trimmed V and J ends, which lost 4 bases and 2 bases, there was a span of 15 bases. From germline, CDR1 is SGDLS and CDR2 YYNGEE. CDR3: CASSKTGQGNTEAFF. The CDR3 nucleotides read TGTGCCAGCAGCAAAACCGGGCAGGGAAACACTGAAGCTTTCTTT.

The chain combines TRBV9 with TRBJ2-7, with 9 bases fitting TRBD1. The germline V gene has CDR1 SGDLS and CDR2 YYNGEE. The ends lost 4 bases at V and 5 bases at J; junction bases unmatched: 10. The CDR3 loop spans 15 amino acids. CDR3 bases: TGTGCCAGCAGCACCCAGGGGGACAGGGAGCACGAGCAGTACTTC. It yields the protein CASSTQGDREHEQYF.

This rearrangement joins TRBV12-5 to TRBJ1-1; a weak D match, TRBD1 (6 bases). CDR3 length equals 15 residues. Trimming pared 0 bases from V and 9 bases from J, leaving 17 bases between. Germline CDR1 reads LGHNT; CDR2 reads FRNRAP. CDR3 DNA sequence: TGTGCTAGTGGTTTGGTACTCTCCAGGACAGAGCAAGCTTTCTTT. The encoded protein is CASGLVLSRTEQAFF.

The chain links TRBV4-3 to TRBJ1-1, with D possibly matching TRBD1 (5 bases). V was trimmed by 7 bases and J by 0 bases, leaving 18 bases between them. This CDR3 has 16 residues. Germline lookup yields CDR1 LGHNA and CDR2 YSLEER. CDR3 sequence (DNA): TGCGCCAGCAAGACCCTTTACAGGTCGATGAACACTGAAGCTTTCTTT. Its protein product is CASKTLYRSMNTEAFF.

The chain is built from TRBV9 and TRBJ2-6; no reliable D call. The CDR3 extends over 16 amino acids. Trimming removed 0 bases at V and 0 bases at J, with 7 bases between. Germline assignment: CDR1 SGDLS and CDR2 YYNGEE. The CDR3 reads CASSVGTVSGANVLTF. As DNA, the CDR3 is TGTGCCAGCAGCGTAGGAACGGTCTCTGGGGCCAACGTCCTGACTTTC.

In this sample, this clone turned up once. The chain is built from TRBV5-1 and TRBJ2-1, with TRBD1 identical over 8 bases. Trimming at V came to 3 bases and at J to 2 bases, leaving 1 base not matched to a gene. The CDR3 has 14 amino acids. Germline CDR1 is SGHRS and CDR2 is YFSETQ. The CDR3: CASSSGQAYNEQFF. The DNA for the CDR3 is TGCGCCAGCAGCTCGGGACAGGCCTACAATGAGCAGTTCTTC.

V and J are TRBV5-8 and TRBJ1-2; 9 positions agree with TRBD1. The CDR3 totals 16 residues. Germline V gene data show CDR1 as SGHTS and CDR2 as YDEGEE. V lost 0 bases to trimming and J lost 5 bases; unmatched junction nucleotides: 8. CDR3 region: CASSLGWTGAEYGYTF. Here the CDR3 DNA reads TGTGCCAGCAGCTTGGGGTGGACAGGGGCGGAATATGGCTACACCTTC.

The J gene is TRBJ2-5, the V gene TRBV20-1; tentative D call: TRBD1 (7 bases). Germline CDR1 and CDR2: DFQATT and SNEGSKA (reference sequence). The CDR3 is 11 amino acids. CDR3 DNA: TGCGGAGGGACAGACCAAGAGACCCAGTACTTC. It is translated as CGGTDQETQYF.